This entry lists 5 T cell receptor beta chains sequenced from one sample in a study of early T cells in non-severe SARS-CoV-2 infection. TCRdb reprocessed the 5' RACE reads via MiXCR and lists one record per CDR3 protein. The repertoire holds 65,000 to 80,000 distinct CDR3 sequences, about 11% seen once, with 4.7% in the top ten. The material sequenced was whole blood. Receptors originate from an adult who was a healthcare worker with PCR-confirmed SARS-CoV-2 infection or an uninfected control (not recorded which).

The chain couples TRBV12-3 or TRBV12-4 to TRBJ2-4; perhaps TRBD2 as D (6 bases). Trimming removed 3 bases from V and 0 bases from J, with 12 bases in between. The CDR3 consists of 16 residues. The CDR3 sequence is CASSLRGRLAKNIQYF. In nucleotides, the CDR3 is TGTGCCAGCAGTTTGCGGGGTCGGCTAGCCAAAAACATTCAGTACTTC.

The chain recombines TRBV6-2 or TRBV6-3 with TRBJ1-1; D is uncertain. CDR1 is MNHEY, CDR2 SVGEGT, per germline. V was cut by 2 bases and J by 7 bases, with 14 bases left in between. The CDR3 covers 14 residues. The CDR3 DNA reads TGTGCCAGCAGTTACGTGATGGCAGTCAGTGAAGCTTTCTTT. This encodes CASSYVMAVSEAFF.

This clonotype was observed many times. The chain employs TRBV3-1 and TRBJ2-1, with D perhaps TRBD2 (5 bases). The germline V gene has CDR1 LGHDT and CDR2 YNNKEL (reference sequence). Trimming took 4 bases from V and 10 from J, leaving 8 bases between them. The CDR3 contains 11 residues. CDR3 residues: CASSLRREQFF. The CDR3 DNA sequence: TGTGCCAGCAGCCTAAGGAGGGAGCAGTTCTTC.

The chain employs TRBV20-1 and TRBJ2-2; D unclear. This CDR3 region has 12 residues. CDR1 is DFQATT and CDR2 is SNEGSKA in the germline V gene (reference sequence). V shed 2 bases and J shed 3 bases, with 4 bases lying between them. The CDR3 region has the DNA TGCAGTGCTAGAAAGGACACCGGGGAGCTGTTTTTT. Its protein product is CSARKDTGELFF.

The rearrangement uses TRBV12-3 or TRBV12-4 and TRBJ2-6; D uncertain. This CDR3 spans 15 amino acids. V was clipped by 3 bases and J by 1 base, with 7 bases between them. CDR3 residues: CASSLLASGANVLTF. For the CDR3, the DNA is TGTGCCAGCAGTTTGTTAGCATCTGGGGCCAACGTCCTGACTTTC.